These T cell receptor beta chains were read from a single sample in a study of lymphopenia after photon versus proton radiotherapy. Profiling relied on immunoSEQ multiplex PCR, and the TCRdb table lists in-frame clones only, not all of them. The sample records some 45,000 clones, around 81% being singletons. The input for sequencing was peripheral blood, taken from a patient treated with proton-based radiotherapy. These receptors were obtained from a woman aged 70-85 years with pancreatic cancer. CDR3s include the opening cysteine and the closing phenylalanine or tryptophan.

cdr3_aa j_call v_call
CASSFPRQGGGELFF TRBJ2-2 TRBV7-3
CASSERDTRNSPLHF TRBJ1-6 TRBV2
CASSLTYSAGNTIYF TRBJ1-3 TRBV27
CASSGDLYGYTF TRBJ1-2 TRBV7-9
CASRLLEYEQYF TRBJ2-7 TRBV2
CASINIQGARGRAYEQYF TRBJ2-7 TRBV21-1
CASSLQGPGELFF TRBJ2-2 TRBV5-4
CASSIVNTEAFF TRBJ1-1 TRBV19
CASSLLISGANVLTF TRBJ2-6 TRBV11-3
CASSSTGGTGSLSGELFF TRBJ2-2 TRBV5-1
CASSLGGMNTEAFF TRBJ1-1 TRBV11-3
CASSTPRVFYGYTF TRBJ1-2 TRBV6-5
CASSYNPAGYNTEAFF TRBJ1-1 TRBV6-5
CASSDFPGQGNYGYTF TRBJ1-2 TRBV25-1
CASRTPMGLDEQFF TRBJ2-1 TRBV28
CASSFRRTGELFF TRBJ2-2 TRBV7-9
CASSVPESNQPQHF TRBJ1-5 TRBV6-1
CASSEFYVETQYF TRBJ2-5 TRBV2
CSVTGNSYEQYF TRBJ2-7 TRBV29-1
CASSQRDSKKGNTIYF TRBJ1-3 TRBV14
CASSHDRGGQPQHF TRBJ1-5 TRBV7-2
CSAIVQPRQYF TRBJ2-7 TRBV20-1
CASSPRQYEKLFF TRBJ1-4 TRBV7-3
CASSSHPAAGQYEQYF TRBJ2-7 TRBV9
CASSQSGASGSVDTQYF TRBJ2-3 TRBV4-3
CASSPGPASSYEQYF TRBJ2-7 TRBV18
CASSRTGQVEQYF TRBJ2-7 TRBV7-2
CAWSAPPAVEQYF TRBJ2-7 TRBV30
CASSHFSGTSGIYEQYF TRBJ2-7 TRBV14
CASSLKGQGGTDTQYF TRBJ2-3 TRBV7-3
CASTSSGSRSSYNEQFF TRBJ2-1 TRBV28
CASSQSPAFGYTF TRBJ1-2 TRBV23-1
CASGGWSSYEQYF TRBJ2-7 TRBV28
CASSEIGEPTYGYTF TRBJ1-2 TRBV6-1
CATRGVMITGELFF TRBJ2-2 TRBV19
CASSDWEAIYEQYF TRBJ2-7 TRBV2
CASSPQRAVIEEQFF TRBJ2-1 TRBV2
CASSLGYSGPYNEQFF TRBJ2-1 TRBV7-6
CASSAAGKGDSPLHF TRBJ1-6 TRBV9
CASSYSPTEVNEQFF TRBJ2-1 TRBV6-5
CASRTGGRSYNEQFF TRBJ2-1 TRBV2
CASSPTRQGEGYTF TRBJ1-2 TRBV7-9
CASSIEQGNSPLHF TRBJ1-6 TRBV19
CASSYHGTGGEQYF TRBJ2-7 TRBV6-6
CASSRGSSGGTDTQYF TRBJ2-3 TRBV11-2
CASRKTGTGKDGGPSSYNSPLHF TRBJ1-6 TRBV21-1
CASTQNLGTNQPQHF TRBJ1-5 TRBV19
CSVRDSTGNTIYF TRBJ1-3 TRBV29-1